One sample yielded the 24 T cell receptor beta chains listed below, sequenced in a study of cytomegalovirus exposure and HLA in healthy donors. The PCR ran on 60 Vbeta and 13 Jbeta primers. Generated by immunoSEQ multiplex PCR, the TCRdb table keeps only in-frame clones and is missing some. Among 200,000 to 300,000 clones, roughly four fifths were seen once, and the ten largest hold approximately 2%. The specimen sequenced was PBMCs. These TCRs come from a woman aged 40 to 50 in good health and CMV-seropositive.

V and J are TRBV7-9 and TRBJ1-1, with TRBD1 matching 7 bases. The CDR3 extends over 14 amino acids. The germline V gene has CDR1 SEHNR and CDR2 FQNEAQ (reference sequence). The V segment lost 5 bases and the J segment 6 bases; nucleotides outside the gene matches: 9. The DNA of the CDR3 is TGTGCCAGCAGCGGATCCGGGACAGCCTCTGAAGCTTTCTTT. It specifies CASSGSGTASEAFF.

The chain employs TRBV19 and TRBJ2-5; 12 positions agree with TRBD1. This CDR3 has 17 amino acids. V lost 7 bases, J lost 5 bases, and 14 bases stayed unmatched. Germline CDR1 is LNHDA and CDR2 is SQIVND (reference sequence). CDR3 in amino acids: CASKQSEGQGAWETQYF. CDR3 DNA: TGTGCCAGTAAACAAAGCGAGGGACAGGGGGCTTGGGAGACCCAGTACTTC.

Only one count was recorded for this clone. The chain employs TRBV9 and TRBJ2-5; TRBD2 matches 8 bases. Germline CDR1 is SGDLS and CDR2 is YYNGEE. The CDR3 is made up of 14 amino acids. The V gene end was trimmed by 4 bases and the J gene end by 4 bases; junction bases not matched to a gene: 6. The CDR3 DNA follows: TGTGCCAGCAGCTCCGGGACTAGGGGAGAGACCCAGTACTTC. Encoded protein: CASSSGTRGETQYF.

This rearrangement joins TRBV2 to TRBJ2-3; D perhaps matches TRBD1 (6 bases). Germline CDR1 and CDR2: SNHLY and FYNNEI. V gave up 8 bases and J gave up 2 bases, with 14 bases separating them. There are 14 residues in the CDR3. The CDR3: CASLLGAFTDTQYF. DNA for the CDR3: TGTGCCAGCTTACTGGGGGCTTTCACAGATACGCAGTATTTT. Based on the CDR3 plus reference TRBV2 and TRBJ2-3, the full variable domain is EPEVTQTPSHQVTQMGQEVILRCVPISNHLYFYWYRQILGQKVEFLVSFYNNEISEKSEIFDDQFSVERPDGSNFTLKIRSTKLEDSAMYFCASLLGAFTDTQYFGPGTRLTVL.

The CDR3 protein is CASSRGQGAFMPEAFF. The CDR3 DNA sequence: TGTGCCAGCAGCAGGGGACAGGGGGCGTTTATGCCTGAAGCTTTCTTT. This chain links TRBV7-3 with TRBJ1-1; 12 bases map to TRBD1. V lost 5 bases to trimming and J lost 6 bases; unmatched junction nucleotides: 10. This CDR3 has 16 residues. The V gene's germline CDR1 is SGHTA and CDR2 FQGTGA.

The chain links TRBV4-1 to TRBJ2-7; possibly TRBD2 for D (5 bases). V shed 0 bases and J shed 5 bases, with 8 bases lying between them. CDR1 is MGHRA and CDR2 is YSYEKL in the germline V gene. The CDR3 extends over 13 amino acids. In DNA, the CDR3 is TGCGCCAGCAGCCAAGAGAGGGAGCACGAGCAGTACTTC. Translated: CASSQEREHEQYF.

The rearrangement joins TRBV7-9 to TRBJ1-5; D is possibly TRBD1 (5 bases). V lost 0 bases and J 6 bases, leaving 12 bases between the germline ends. There are 15 residues in the CDR3. Germline V CDR1 and CDR2: SEHNR, FQNEAQ (reference sequence). CDR3 DNA sequence: TGTGCCAGCAGCTTAGCGGGGGGTGGAGGTCAGCCCCAGCATTTT. It codes for CASSLAGGGGQPQHF.

For this clone: The sample contains more than one DNA sequence encoding this CDR3. The rearrangement links TRBV9 to TRBJ2-5; D is undetermined. Germline V gene lookup returns CDR1 SGDLS and CDR2 YYNGEE. Trimming shortened V by 3 bases and J by 0 bases, and 3 bases separated the two germline ends. The CDR3 length is 12 residues. Here the CDR3 reads CASSANQETQYF. The CDR3 nucleotides are TGTGCCAGCAGCGCCAACCAAGAGACCCAGTACTTC.

This clone was counted a single time. This chain's CDR3 is CASSTEGYNEQFF. In DNA, the CDR3 is TGCGCCAGCAGCACCGAGGGCTACAATGAGCAGTTCTTC. V usage is TRBV5-1 and J usage is TRBJ2-1; perhaps TRBD2 as D (5 bases). V dropped 4 bases and J dropped 3 bases, with 8 bases sitting between them. Germline-derived CDR1 and CDR2 are SGHRS and YFSETQ. There are 13 residues in the CDR3.

Regarding this clone: Other DNA sequences within the sample encode an identical CDR3. V and J are TRBV4-2 and TRBJ2-3; 14 positions agree with TRBD2. Unmatched junction bases numbered 0, after V lost 1 base and J lost 3 bases. From germline, CDR1 is LGHNA and CDR2 YNFKEQ. The CDR3 sequence is 16 residues long. The CDR3 DNA reads as TGTGCCAGCAGCCAAGGGACTAGCGGGAGGACAGATACGCAGTATTTT. Amino acids: CASSQGTSGRTDTQYF.

The chain is built from TRBV7-9 and TRBJ1-2; D might be TRBD1 (6 bases). V gave up 5 bases and J gave up 2 bases, with 9 bases separating them. The CDR3 contains 13 residues. The germline V gene has CDR1 SEHNR and CDR2 FQNEAQ (reference sequence). The CDR3 DNA sequence: TGTGCCAGCAGCCGACAGGCGAACTATGGCTACACCTTC. Translation: CASSRQANYGYTF. Together with reference TRBV7-9 and TRBJ1-2, the CDR3 gives the full variable domain: DTGVSQNPRHKITKRGQNVTFRCDPISEHNRLYWYRQTLGQGPEFLTYFQNEAQLEKSRLLSDRFSAERPKGSFSTLEIQRTEQGDSAMYLCASSRQANYGYTFGSGTRLTVV.

The genes are TRBV6-1 and TRBJ2-7, with 7 bases lining up with TRBD2. The CDR3 runs to 17 residues. CDR1 is MNHNS and CDR2 is SASEGT in the germline V gene. Trimming at V came to 2 bases and at J to 0 bases, leaving 10 bases not matched to a gene. CDR3 DNA sequence: TGTGCCAGCAGTGAAATAGCGAGTCTAGCGGTCTCCTACGAGCAGTACTTC. Amino acid sequence: CASSEIASLAVSYEQYF.

The chain is built from TRBV6-5 and TRBJ1-4, with D possibly matching TRBD1 (6 bases). The ends were cut back, 5 bases at V and 3 bases at J, with 13 bases in the middle. This CDR3 is built from 15 residues. Germline V CDR1 and CDR2: MNHEY, SVGAGI. This CDR3 reads CASSPQQGSNEKLFF. CDR3 DNA: TGTGCCAGCAGTCCCCAACAGGGCTCTAATGAAAAACTGTTTTTT.

The chain joins TRBV19 to TRBJ1-5, with D possibly matching TRBD1 (5 bases). V dropped 6 bases and J dropped 5 bases, with 11 bases sitting between them. Germline CDR1 is LNHDA and CDR2 is SQIVND (reference sequence). The CDR3 contains 13 residues. CDR3 loop: CASRLEGHQPQHF. CDR3 sequence (DNA): TGTGCCAGTAGGCTGGAGGGGCATCAGCCCCAGCATTTT.

The V and J genes are TRBV19 and TRBJ2-7, with D hard to call. This CDR3 is built from 14 residues. Trimming pared 3 bases from V and 2 bases from J, leaving 11 bases between. The germline CDR1 and CDR2 sequences are LNHDA and SQIVND (reference sequence). DNA of the CDR3: TGTGCCAGTAGTATCGCGCTCGGTACCTACGAGCAGTACTTC. Encoded protein: CASSIALGTYEQYF. Based on the CDR3 plus reference TRBV19 and TRBJ2-7, the full variable domain is DGGITQSPKYLFRKEGQNVTLSCEQNLNHDAMYWYRQDPGQGLRLIYYSQIVNDFQKGDIAEGYSVSREKKESFPLTVTSAQKNPTAFYLCASSIALGTYEQYFGPGTRLTVT.

The chain recombines TRBV7-3 with TRBJ1-5; no firm D call. The length of the CDR3 is 14 residues. Trimming shortened V by 3 bases and J by 11 bases, and 17 bases separated the two germline ends. The germline V gene has CDR1 SGHTA and CDR2 FQGTGA. The CDR3 region is CASSFKSARLAQHF. The CDR3 DNA reads TGTGCCAGCAGCTTTAAGTCAGCGCGACTTGCCCAGCATTTT.

This clone was recorded once. The rearrangement joins TRBV10-3 to TRBJ1-1; D remains ambiguous. V was shortened by 6 bases and J by 5 bases, with 10 bases between the two germline ends. The CDR3 runs 12 residues. Per the germline V gene, CDR1 is ENHRY and CDR2 is SYGVKD. CDR3 DNA: TGTGCCATCAGATCAGGATGGACTGAAGCTTTCTTT. As protein: CAIRSGWTEAFF.

The chain couples TRBV12-2 to TRBJ1-1; the table's D call, TRBD1, has no DNA check behind it. TRBV12-2 is reported as a pseudogene. The CDR3 sequence is 14 residues long. CDR3: CASRSGQGGDKAFF. Here the CDR3 DNA reads TGTGCAAGTCGCTCCGGACAGGGGGGGGATAAAGCTTTCTTT.

The chain carries TRBV30 and TRBJ1-2; a weak D match, TRBD1 (6 bases). Trimming took off 3 bases at V and 5 bases at J, with 13 bases between the two ends. This CDR3 comprises 13 residues. Looked up from germline, CDR1 is GTSNPN and CDR2 is SVGIG (reference sequence). CDR3 DNA: TGTGCCTGGAGAAGCAGGGGAGTGTATGGCTACACCTTC. It specifies CAWRSRGVYGYTF.

The chain has TRBV28 and TRBJ1-6; the D is unclear. Germline V gene lookup returns CDR1 MDHEN and CDR2 SYDVKM. The length of the CDR3 is 17 residues. Trimming pared 4 bases from V and 7 bases from J, leaving 20 bases between. The CDR3 nucleotides read TGTGCCAGCAGTTCCCTAGCGAAGGGAGTCATAAATTCACCCCTCCACTTT. It specifies CASSSLAKGVINSPLHF.

Only one count was recorded for this clone. The chain combines TRBV11-3 with TRBJ2-7; 7 bases are shared with TRBD1. The trim removed 5 bases at V and 2 bases at J, leaving 6 bases unmatched. The germline V gene has CDR1 SGHNT and CDR2 YENEEA. This CDR3 comprises 14 residues. The CDR3 nucleotides are TGTGCCAGCAGCCCCCGGGACAGAGCCTACGAGCAGTACTTC. Encoded protein: CASSPRDRAYEQYF. The complete variable domain, with remaining parts taken from reference TRBV11-3 and TRBJ2-7, reads EAGVVQSPRYKIIEKKQPVAFWCNPISGHNTLYWYLQNLGQGPELLIRYENEEAVDDSQLPKDRFSAERLKGVDSTLKIQPAELGDSAVYLCASSPRDRAYEQYFGPGTRLTVT.

The chain links TRBV7-9 to TRBJ2-3; possible D gene TRBD2, 6 bases. This CDR3 has 12 amino acids. V shed 4 bases and J shed 6 bases, with 8 bases lying between them. CDR1 SEHNR and CDR2 FQNEAQ come from the germline V gene (reference sequence). The CDR3 protein is CASSWGRDTQYF. For the CDR3, the DNA is TGTGCCAGCAGCTGGGGGAGGGATACGCAGTATTTT. Variable domain in full (rest from reference TRBV7-9 and TRBJ2-3): DTGVSQNPRHKITKRGQNVTFRCDPISEHNRLYWYRQTLGQGPEFLTYFQNEAQLEKSRLLSDRFSAERPKGSFSTLEIQRTEQGDSAMYLCASSWGRDTQYFGPGTRLTVL.

This chain uses TRBV28 with TRBJ1-1; D is ambiguous. V dropped 3 bases and J dropped 1 base, with 9 bases sitting between them. The CDR3 sequence is 14 residues long. Germline V CDR1 and CDR2: MDHEN, SYDVKM. CDR3 in amino acids: CASSLAARNTEAFF. The CDR3 nucleotides are TGTGCCAGCAGTTTGGCAGCGAGGAACACTGAAGCTTTCTTT.

The chain is built from TRBV27 and TRBJ1-5; 11 positions agree with TRBD1. Germline V lookup: CDR1 MNHEY, CDR2 SMNVEV (reference sequence). With 8 bases clipped from V and 6 bases from J, the junction kept 6 bases outside the gene matches. The CDR3 is made up of 14 amino acids. This CDR3 is CASGQGAYRQPQHF. The CDR3 DNA is TGTGCCAGCGGACAGGGGGCATATCGTCAGCCCCAGCATTTT.